This T cell receptor (beta chain) was found in a study of blood T cells in healthy people across ages. With a J-beta primer mix and a sample-barcoded 5' primer, a second PCR ran roughly 7 to 11 cycles. TCRdb re-called the 5' RACE reads through MiXCR, storing one row per CDR3 protein. The data contain about 1.1 million distinct CDR3 sequences, around two fifths of them seen just once; the ten biggest clones take up around 12%. V dropped 1 base and J dropped 0; count of bases not matched to a gene: 5. CDR1 is LGHNA and CDR2 is YSLEER in the germline V gene. The CDR3 has 17 residues. A few counts support this clonotype. Its antigen is currently unknown. Total RNA, at least 5.5 micrograms per sample, was extracted from PBMCs. Broader study findings: Estimated diversity across one million T cells was deemed an underestimate. Unsorted PBMC input precluded a conclusive naive versus antigen-experienced comparison. Per-million-T-cell TCR beta diversity fell roughly linearly with age.

The source of this sequence is a man younger than 35 in good health. Specimen: blood. The chain carries TRBV4-3 and TRBJ2-1; 8 bases line up with TRBD2. This chain's CDR3 is CASSQGVAGSSYNEQFF. For the CDR3, the DNA is TGCGCCAGCAGCCAAGGGGTAGCGGGGAGCTCCTACAATGAGCAGTTCTTC.